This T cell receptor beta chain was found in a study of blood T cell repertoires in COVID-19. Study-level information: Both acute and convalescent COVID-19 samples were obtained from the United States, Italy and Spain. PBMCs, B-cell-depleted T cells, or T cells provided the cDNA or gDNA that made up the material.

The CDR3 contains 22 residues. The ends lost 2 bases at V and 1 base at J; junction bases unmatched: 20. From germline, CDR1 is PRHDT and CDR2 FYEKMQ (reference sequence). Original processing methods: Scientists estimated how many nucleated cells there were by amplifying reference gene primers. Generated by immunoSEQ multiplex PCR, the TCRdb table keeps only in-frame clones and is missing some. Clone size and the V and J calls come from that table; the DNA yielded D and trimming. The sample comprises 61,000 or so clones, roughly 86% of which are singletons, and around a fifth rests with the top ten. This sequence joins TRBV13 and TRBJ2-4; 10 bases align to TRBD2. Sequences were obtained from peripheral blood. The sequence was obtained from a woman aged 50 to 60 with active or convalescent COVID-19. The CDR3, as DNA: TGTGCCAGCAGCTTATTGTCCCTAGCGGGAGAACGGAAAGGAGGGGCCAAAAACATTCAGTACTTC. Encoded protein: CASSLLSLAGERKGGAKNIQYF.